The 30 T cell receptor beta chains given below trace back to one sample, sequenced in a study of PD-L1 blockade in urothelial cancer (dated by TCRdb to 2015 to 2018). The library was obtained by the immunoSEQ multiplex PCR assay. Not all clones reach the TCRdb copy of this immuneACCESS table, which keeps in-frame sequences only. Checked studies attribute under half of the gap to unresolved V genes and leave the rest unexplained. This sample has under 120,000 clones in its table, and under 85% of those were observed once. About 2.6% of the sample rests with the top ten. This specimen consisted of PBMCs, obtained around atezolizumab (anti-PD-L1) treatment. All receptors derive from a man aged 50 to 60 with urothelial cancer.

The chain is built from TRBV2 and TRBJ1-6, with D perhaps TRBD1 (5 bases). Germline lookup yields CDR1 SNHLY and CDR2 FYNNEI. The CDR3 runs to 16 residues. V shed 6 bases and J shed 0 bases, with 12 bases lying between them. CDR3 protein: CASRPTASSYNSPLHF. DNA of the CDR3: TGTGCCAGCAGACCGACAGCCAGCTCCTATAATTCACCCCTCCACTTT.

J is TRBJ2-7 and V is TRBV6-5; D remains ambiguous. This CDR3 has 10 amino acids. CDR1 is MNHEY and CDR2 is SVGAGI in the germline V gene. The ends were cut back, 4 bases at V and 5 bases at J, with 3 bases in the middle. For the CDR3, the DNA is TGTGCCAGCAGTTGGCACGAGCAGTACTTC. Residues: CASSWHEQYF.

This clone was seen just once. The chain carries TRBV7-9 and TRBJ2-2, with a weak D call TRBD2 (6 bases). Germline V lookup: CDR1 SEHNR, CDR2 FQNEAQ (reference sequence). Trimming removed 0 bases from V and 4 bases from J, with 15 bases in between. This CDR3 comprises 17 residues. CDR3 region: CASSLAWEAKLTGELFF. The CDR3 DNA reads TGTGCCAGCAGCTTAGCGTGGGAGGCGAAGCTCACCGGGGAGCTGTTTTTT.

This clone was counted a few times. This CDR3 reads CASSPRTSGRDDEQYF. The CDR3 DNA reads as TGTGCCAGCAGCCCGCGGACTAGCGGGAGAGACGACGAGCAGTACTTC. The rearrangement links TRBV9 to TRBJ2-7; TRBD2 matches at 13 bases. The ends lost 4 bases at V and 5 bases at J; junction bases unmatched: 9. Germline V gene data show CDR1 as SGDLS and CDR2 as YYNGEE. This CDR3 contains 16 residues.

The chain uses TRBV18 and TRBJ2-2; the match to TRBD1 covers 9 bases. Germline CDR1 is KGHSH and CDR2 is LQKENI. The junction had 4 bases not matched to a gene; V was cut back by 4 bases and J by 1 base. The CDR3 spans 16 residues. For the CDR3, the DNA is TGTGCCAGCTCACTCCGACAGGGGGAGAACACCGGGGAGCTGTTTTTT. It is translated as CASSLRQGENTGELFF.

This clone has a handful of counts. V gene TRBV15 combines with J gene TRBJ1-1; no clear D gene. From germline, CDR1 is LNHNV and CDR2 YYDKDF (reference sequence). The CDR3 extends over 13 amino acids. Trimming took 0 bases from V and 11 from J, leaving 13 bases between them. This CDR3 is CATSRDLREEAFF. CDR3 DNA: TGTGCCACCAGCAGAGATCTGAGGGAGGAGGCTTTCTTT.

The V gene is TRBV7-2, the J gene TRBJ1-6; D uncertain. CDR1 is SGHTA, CDR2 FQGNSA, per germline. Trimming stripped 5 bases from V and 0 bases from J, with 14 bases between. The CDR3 contains 17 residues. In nucleotides, the CDR3 is TGTGCCAGCAGCCCGACGTTTGCTAGCTCCTATAATTCACCCCTCCACTTT. Residues: CASSPTFASSYNSPLHF.

The genes are TRBV14 and TRBJ2-5, with 11 nucleotides matching TRBD2. Germline V gives CDR1 SGHDN, CDR2 FVKESK. CDR3 length: 15 residues. The V gene end was trimmed by 5 bases and the J gene end by 5 bases; junction bases not matched to a gene: 7. CDR3 sequence: CASSSLAGGYETQYF. The CDR3 region has the DNA TGTGCCAGCAGCTCTCTAGCGGGAGGATATGAGACCCAGTACTTC.

V is TRBV27 and J is TRBJ1-2, with 12 bases identical to TRBD1. Per the germline V gene, CDR1 is MNHEY and CDR2 is SMNVEV (reference sequence). The CDR3 sequence is 13 residues long. The junction had 2 bases not matched to a gene; V was cut back by 6 bases and J by 6 bases. CDR3 residues: CASRGQGANGYTF. Written as DNA, the CDR3 is TGTGCCAGCAGGGGACAGGGGGCGAATGGCTACACCTTC.

The chain links TRBV4-1 to TRBJ1-6; D remains ambiguous. V gave up 0 bases and J gave up 7 bases, with 10 bases separating them. The germline V gene encodes CDR1 MGHRA and CDR2 YSYEKL. There are 15 residues in the CDR3. The CDR3 DNA reads TGCGCCAGCAGCCAAGACCGGGGTAGGAATTCACCCCTCCACTTT. Protein: CASSQDRGRNSPLHF.

The chain is built from TRBV30 and TRBJ2-2; D may be TRBD1 (5 bases). This CDR3 has 13 amino acids. Deletions cut 2 bases from V and 5 bases from J, with 9 bases between. Germline V lookup: CDR1 GTSNPN, CDR2 SVGIG (reference sequence). CDR3 DNA: TGTGCCTGGAGTTCAGGGTTGACCGGGGAGCTGTTTTTT. Its protein is CAWSSGLTGELFF.

V and J are TRBV29-1 and TRBJ2-5, with TRBD2 as a possible D gene (5 bases). The CDR3 has 13 residues. CDR1 is SQVTM, CDR2 ANQGSEA, per germline. Trimming removed 7 bases from V and 1 base from J, with 13 bases in between. Written as DNA, the CDR3 is TGCAGCGCCGGCGGGCAGATCCAAGAGACCCAGTACTTC. Translating it yields CSAGGQIQETQYF. Full variable domain (remainder filled in from reference TRBV29-1 and TRBJ2-5): SAVISQKPSRDICQRGTSLTIQCQVDSQVTMMFWYRQQPGQSLTLIATANQGSEATYESGFVIDKFPISRPNLTFSTLTVSNMSPEDSSIYLCSAGGQIQETQYFGPGTRLLVL.

V gene TRBV7-9 combines with J gene TRBJ2-3, with 9 bases that match TRBD2. CDR3 length: 17 amino acids. CDR1 SEHNR and CDR2 FQNEAQ come from the germline V gene (reference sequence). Trimming at V came to 3 bases and at J to 2 bases, leaving 9 bases not matched to a gene. The CDR3 region is CASSFPPAGGDTDTQYF. In DNA, the CDR3 is TGTGCCAGCAGCTTCCCACCTGCGGGAGGGGACACAGATACGCAGTATTTT.

This clone was counted between two and nine times. The V and J genes are TRBV5-1 and TRBJ1-2; 7 nucleotides align to TRBD1. Germline CDR1 and CDR2: SGHRS and YFSETQ. Losses at the gene ends were 4 bases for V and 8 bases for J; bases not matched to a gene: 11. The length of the CDR3 is 14 residues. The CDR3 sequence: CASSRSAGTDGYTF. The CDR3 region has the DNA TGCGCCAGCAGCCGATCCGCCGGGACAGACGGCTACACCTTC.

In nucleotides, the CDR3 is TGTGCCAGCAGTTTGGGACTAGCGGGAGAGATAGATACGCAGTATTTT. Amino acids: CASSLGLAGEIDTQYF. This chain joins TRBV6-5 and TRBJ2-3; TRBD2 matches at 14 bases. Germline assignment: CDR1 MNHEY and CDR2 SVGAGI. The J segment lost 5 bases and the V segment lost 4 bases, leaving 5 bases of the junction unmatched. The CDR3 loop spans 16 amino acids.

The rearrangement links TRBV5-1 to TRBJ2-7, with D perhaps matching TRBD2 (6 bases). The CDR3 loop spans 14 amino acids. Germline-derived CDR1 and CDR2 are SGHRS and YFSETQ. Trimming stripped 3 bases from V and 6 bases from J, with 16 bases between. The CDR3 DNA reads TGCGCCAGCAGCTACAACGTTGGAGGGAGCGAGCAGTACTTC. Translated, it gives CASSYNVGGSEQYF.

V usage is TRBV2 and J usage is TRBJ1-5; maybe TRBD1 (6 bases). The CDR3 runs 15 residues. Germline loops: CDR1 SNHLY, CDR2 FYNNEI. Trimming removed 7 bases at V and 0 bases at J, with 13 bases between. Here the CDR3 DNA reads TGTGCCAGCAAGGGGGGGACAAATAGCAATCAGCCCCAGCATTTT. The encoded protein is CASKGGTNSNQPQHF.

This rearrangement joins TRBV7-9 to TRBJ1-3; 9 nucleotides agree with TRBD1. Trimming cost V 6 bases and J 5 bases; bases outside gene matches: 5. Germline-derived CDR1 and CDR2 are SEHNR and FQNEAQ (reference sequence). There are 14 residues in the CDR3. The CDR3 nucleotides read TGTGCCAGCAGAAAGACAGGGGGTAGAAACACCATATATTTT. It translates to CASRKTGGRNTIYF.

This clone was counted once. This chain connects TRBV19 to TRBJ1-5; D is uncertain. The CDR3 is 14 amino acids. CDR1 and CDR2 (germline): LNHDA, SQIVND (reference sequence). V lost 8 bases and J 0 bases, leaving 11 bases between the germline ends. CDR3 nucleotide sequence: TGTGCCAGTGGAGGGCGGAATAGCAATCAGCCCCAGCATTTT. It codes for CASGGRNSNQPQHF.

The J gene is TRBJ2-1, the V gene TRBV28; 8 bases line up with TRBD2. The CDR3 is made up of 18 amino acids. Germline loops: CDR1 MDHEN, CDR2 SYDVKM. J lost 6 bases, V lost 2 bases, and 15 bases had no gene match. In DNA form, the CDR3 reads TGTGCCAGCAGTTTACTGGCGTACAGCGGGAGTGCCGGCAATGAGCAGTTCTTC. Translated, it gives CASSLLAYSGSAGNEQFF. Full variable domain (remainder filled in from reference TRBV28 and TRBJ2-1): DVKVTQSSRYLVKRTGEKVFLECVQDMDHENMFWYRQDPGLGLRLIYFSYDVKMKEKGDIPEGYSVSREKKERFSLILESASTNQTSMYLCASSLLAYSGSAGNEQFFGPGTRLTVL.

DNA of the CDR3: TGTGCCAGCAGCGGGGGCCTAGCGGGAGGAAGAAATACGCAGTATTTT. Encoded protein: CASSGGLAGGRNTQYF. The chain carries TRBV5-5 and TRBJ2-3, with 11 bases aligning to TRBD2. J was trimmed by 7 bases and V by 4 bases; bases with no gene match: 11. The CDR3 extends over 16 amino acids. Germline V CDR1 and CDR2: SGHKS, YYEKEE (reference sequence). Together with reference TRBV5-5 and TRBJ2-3, the CDR3 gives the full variable domain: DAGVTQSPTHLIKTRGQQVTLRCSPISGHKSVSWYQQVLGQGPQFIFQYYEKEERGRGNFPDRFSARQFPNYSSELNVNALLLGDSALYLCASSGGLAGGRNTQYFGPGTRLTVL.

V gene TRBV19 combines with J gene TRBJ1-1; D may be TRBD1 (6 bases). The CDR3 covers 14 residues. V lost 3 bases to trimming and J lost 5 bases, with 13 bases between them. CDR1 LNHDA and CDR2 SQIVND come from the germline V gene (reference sequence). In nucleotides, the CDR3 is TGTGCCAGTAGTATGGGGGGGCGGGGAACTGAAGCTTTCTTT. Its translation is CASSMGGRGTEAFF.

The rearrangement joins TRBV7-2 to TRBJ2-2; 10 bases align to TRBD2. CDR3 length equals 14 residues. After removal of 4 bases from V and 6 bases from J, the junction contained 2 bases not matched to a gene. CDR1 and CDR2 (germline): SGHTA, FQGNSA. The CDR3 DNA reads as TGTGCCAGCAGCTCTGGACTAGCGGCCGGGGAGCTGTTTTTT. The encoded protein is CASSSGLAAGELFF.

The chain carries TRBV19 and TRBJ2-5; D gene uncertain. The V gene's germline CDR1 is LNHDA and CDR2 SQIVND (reference sequence). V was shortened by 6 bases and J by 2 bases, with 10 bases between the two germline ends. CDR3 length equals 13 residues. CDR3 DNA: TGTGCCAGTAGGAAGACTGCGCAAGAGACCCAGTACTTC. Its translation is CASRKTAQETQYF.

In DNA, the CDR3 is TGTGCCAGTAGTTGGGAGTCGCGCGGCTACACCTTC. Protein product: CASSWESRGYTF. This chain connects TRBV19 to TRBJ1-2; D not resolved. Per the germline V gene, CDR1 is LNHDA and CDR2 is SQIVND (reference sequence). CDR3 length equals 12 residues. V was cut by 5 bases and J by 8 bases, with 12 bases left in between.

The chain carries TRBV9 and TRBJ2-5, with 8 nucleotides matching TRBD1. Germline CDR1 reads SGDLS; CDR2 reads YYNGEE. Trimming at V came to 7 bases and at J to 1 base, leaving 6 bases not matched to a gene. This CDR3 is built from 14 residues. The CDR3 loop reads CASGPGQGQETQYF. The CDR3 nucleotides are TGTGCCAGCGGACCTGGACAGGGCCAAGAGACCCAGTACTTC. The whole variable domain, filled in from reference TRBV9 and TRBJ2-5, reads DSGVTQTPKHLITATGQRVTLRCSPRSGDLSVYWYQQSLDQGLQFLIQYYNGEERAKGNILERFSAQQFPDLHSELNLSSLELGDSALYFCASGPGQGQETQYFGPGTRLLVL.

The rearrangement uses TRBV30 and TRBJ1-6; TRBD1 aligns across 9 bases. CDR3 size: 17 residues. Unmatched junction bases numbered 10, after V lost 4 bases and J lost 3 bases. The germline V gene encodes CDR1 GTSNPN and CDR2 SVGIG (reference sequence). The CDR3 spells CAWTKDRGNYYNSPLHF. CDR3 bases: TGTGCCTGGACTAAAGACAGGGGGAATTACTATAATTCACCCCTCCACTTT.

This chain links TRBV4-1 with TRBJ1-5; TRBD1 matches 7 bases. CDR1 and CDR2 (germline): MGHRA, YSYEKL. Unmatched junction bases numbered 3, after V lost 0 bases and J lost 4 bases. The length of the CDR3 is 15 residues. The CDR3 DNA is TGCGCCAGCAGCCAAGAAGACAGGGTTAATCAGCCCCAGCATTTT. This encodes CASSQEDRVNQPQHF.

The chain couples TRBV11-2 to TRBJ1-4; D is ambiguous. Germline CDR1 reads SGHAT; CDR2 reads FQNNGV. V lost 1 base and J lost 13, with 13 bases in between. The CDR3 loop spans 13 amino acids. The CDR3 reads CASSLVEGRRLFF. Here the CDR3 DNA reads TGTGCCAGCAGCTTAGTGGAGGGAAGGAGACTGTTTTTT.

This clone appeared a single time. The chain employs TRBV7-9 and TRBJ2-3; TRBD2 agrees at 8 bases. The germline V gene has CDR1 SEHNR and CDR2 FQNEAQ (reference sequence). The J segment lost 3 bases and the V segment lost 2 bases, leaving 4 bases of the junction unmatched. The CDR3 length is 15 residues. The CDR3 nucleotides read TGTGCCAGCAGCTTACTAGCGGGTATGACAGATACGCAGTATTTT. It yields the protein CASSLLAGMTDTQYF. Full variable domain (rest looked up from reference TRBV7-9 and TRBJ2-3): DTGVSQNPRHKITKRGQNVTFRCDPISEHNRLYWYRQTLGQGPEFLTYFQNEAQLEKSRLLSDRFSAERPKGSFSTLEIQRTEQGDSAMYLCASSLLAGMTDTQYFGPGTRLTVL.